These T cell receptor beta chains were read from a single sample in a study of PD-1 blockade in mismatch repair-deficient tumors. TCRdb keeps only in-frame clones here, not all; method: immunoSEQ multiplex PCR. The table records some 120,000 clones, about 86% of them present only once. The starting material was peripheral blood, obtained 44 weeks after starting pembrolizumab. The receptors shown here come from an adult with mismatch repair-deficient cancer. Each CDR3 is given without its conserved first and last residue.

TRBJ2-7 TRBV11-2 ASSPRRSGLGAYEQY
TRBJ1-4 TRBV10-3 AISEETGHEKLF
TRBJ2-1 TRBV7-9 ASSPTGTGNNEQF
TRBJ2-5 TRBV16 ASSQSSGVKTQY
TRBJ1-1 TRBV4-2 ASSQDTGNTEAF
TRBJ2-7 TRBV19 ASSRRDSYEQY
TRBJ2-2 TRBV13 ASRKKSGSGYTGELF
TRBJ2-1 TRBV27 ASSIIGNEQF
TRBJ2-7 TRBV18 ASSPERNGAYEQY
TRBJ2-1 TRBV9 ASSVAYTYNEQF
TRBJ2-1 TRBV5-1 ASSSGDYNEQF
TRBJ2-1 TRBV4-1 ASSQEGRDEQF
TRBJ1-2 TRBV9 ASSVRTGNYGYT
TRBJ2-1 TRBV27 ASSKDRAYNEQF
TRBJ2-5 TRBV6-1 ASTPIRGGETQY
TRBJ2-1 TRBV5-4 ASSTAPSASEF
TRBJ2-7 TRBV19 ASSMAGGGAGSYEQY
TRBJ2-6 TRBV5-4 ASSFGGRSSGANVLT
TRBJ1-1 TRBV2 ASSTRDSNTEAF
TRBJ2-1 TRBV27 ASSLASGSYNEQF
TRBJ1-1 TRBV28 AAMYTGNTEAF
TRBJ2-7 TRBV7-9 ASSPSGNPTYEQY
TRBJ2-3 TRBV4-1 ASSQAPGLAGNADTQY